These T cell receptor beta chains were read from a single sample in a study of T cells in localized non-small cell lung cancer. Data came from immunoSEQ multiplex PCR; TCRdb stores just in-frame clones and leaves some out. There are under 55,000 clones in the sample; around 80% occur only once, and about 4% lies in the top ten. Sequencing was performed on PBMCs, taken before any cancer treatment. These receptors were taken from a woman aged 40-75 years with stage II lung adenocarcinoma. CDR3s include the opening cysteine and the closing phenylalanine or tryptophan. The order of the fields is clone size, CDR3 length, V gene, D gene, J gene, CDR3 protein, CDR3 DNA. D genes are given only for firm matches. Clone size is given for some rows only: seen once, a few or many times, or a class if the clone is expanded.

once	15	TRBV6-6	TRBD2	TRBJ2-4	CASGLAGWAKNIQYF	TGTGCCAGCGGACTAGCGGGTTGGGCCAAAAACATTCAGTACTTC
once	13	TRBV6-5	-	TRBJ1-2	CAAHKTDLYGYTF	TGTGCCGCACACAAGACAGACCTCTATGGCTACACCTTC
-	16	TRBV19	TRBD2	TRBJ2-3	CASSPTSGGYTDTQYF	TGTGCCAGTAGCCCGACTAGCGGGGGCTACACAGATACGCAGTATTTT
-	16	TRBV6-4	TRBD2	TRBJ2-3	CASSSGTSGGTDTQYF	TGTGCCAGCAGCTCCGGGACTAGCGGGGGGACAGATACGCAGTATTTT
-	18	TRBV7-8	TRBD2	TRBJ2-7	CASSLGLAGGAQSYEQYF	TGTGCCAGCAGCTTAGGACTAGCGGGGGGGGCTCAATCCTACGAGCAGTACTTC
-	12	TRBV29-1	-	TRBJ1-2	CSVSSTSHGYTF	TGCAGCGTCTCTTCGACAAGCCATGGCTACACCTTC
-	15	TRBV21-1	-	TRBJ1-3	CASIQDINSGNTIYF	TGTGCCAGCATTCAGGACATTAACTCTGGAAACACCATATATTTT
-	14	TRBV19	-	TRBJ2-3	CASNGGRGTDTQYF	TGTGCCAGTAACGGGGGACGGGGCACAGATACGCAGTATTTT
-	16	TRBV7-2	-	TRBJ2-3	CASSSSLPGGTDTQYF	TGTGCCAGCAGCTCATCACTGCCCGGGGGCACAGATACGCAGTATTTT
-	16	TRBV25-1	TRBD1	TRBJ1-2	CASSEWTGQAKYGYTF	TGTGCCAGCAGTGAATGGACCGGACAGGCCAAGTATGGCTACACCTTC
many	14	TRBV10-3	-	TRBJ2-5	CAISESIGAETQYF	TGTGCCATCAGTGAGTCCATCGGGGCGGAGACCCAGTACTTC
-	14	TRBV7-2	TRBD1	TRBJ2-7	CASSLGVGTGEQYF	TGTGCCAGCAGCTTAGGGGTCGGGACAGGGGAGCAGTACTTC
-	14	TRBV6-5	TRBD1	TRBJ2-3	CASSFTGGPDTQYF	TGTGCCAGCAGTTTCACAGGGGGCCCAGATACGCAGTATTTT
-	14	TRBV6-1	TRBD1	TRBJ1-5	CASAKGASNQPQHF	TGTGCCAGTGCCAAGGGGGCTAGCAATCAGCCCCAGCATTTT
-	15	TRBV5-1	-	TRBJ2-5	CASNHQTGSQETQYF	TGCGCCAGCAACCATCAGACAGGCTCCCAAGAGACCCAGTACTTC
-	15	TRBV30	TRBD1	TRBJ2-5	CAWKFRGTGQETQYF	TGTGCCTGGAAATTCCGGGGGACAGGCCAAGAGACCCAGTACTTC
-	12	TRBV30	-	TRBJ2-5	CAWKGGGETQYF	TGTGCCTGGAAGGGAGGAGGAGAGACCCAGTACTTC
-	11	TRBV6-1	-	TRBJ2-7	CASSDAVQQYF	TGTGCCAGCAGTGACGCGGTCCAGCAGTACTTC
-	13	TRBV15	-	TRBJ1-1	CATSLTDYTEAFF	TGTGCCACCAGTTTGACAGACTACACTGAAGCTTTCTTT
-	15	TRBV5-1	-	TRBJ2-3	CASSPGGGVTDTQYF	TGCGCCAGCAGCCCCGGAGGGGGCGTCACAGATACGCAGTATTTT
-	14	TRBV6-6	TRBD2	TRBJ2-5	CASSGGGRQETQYF	TGTGCCAGCAGTGGGGGGGGTCGGCAAGAGACCCAGTACTTC
-	15	TRBV7-7	TRBD2	TRBJ2-2	CASSRVGGGTGELFF	TGTGCTAGCAGCCGCGTCGGGGGGGGCACCGGGGAGCTGTTTTTT
-	17	TRBV7-2	TRBD1	TRBJ1-2	CASSFAGTAGFNYGYTF	TGTGCCAGCAGCTTCGCCGGGACAGCAGGCTTTAACTATGGCTACACCTTC
-	13	TRBV7-2	-	TRBJ1-1	CASSVNSNTEAFF	TGTGCCAGCAGCGTTAACAGTAACACTGAAGCTTTCTTT
-	15	TRBV5-8	TRBD1	TRBJ1-2	CASSRRQGGNYGYTF	TGTGCCAGCAGCAGAAGACAGGGCGGCAACTATGGCTACACCTTC
-	13	TRBV2	-	TRBJ2-7	CASRGDGRSEQYF	TGTGCCAGCAGGGGGGACGGACGATCCGAGCAGTACTTC
-	15	TRBV7-9	-	TRBJ1-2	CASTSQNEGNYGYTF	TGTGCCAGCACCTCCCAGAATGAGGGGAACTATGGCTACACCTTC
-	13	TRBV7-3	-	TRBJ1-2	CASSPTPSGGYTF	TGTGCCAGCAGCCCTACTCCGAGCGGAGGCTACACCTTC
-	13	TRBV6-5	-	TRBJ2-7	CASRTGRGYEQYF	TGTGCCAGCAGGACAGGTAGAGGCTACGAGCAGTACTTC
-	13	TRBV29-1	-	TRBJ1-2	CSVDSGGLYGYTF	TGCAGCGTTGACTCCGGGGGCTTATATGGCTACACCTTC
-	10	TRBV6-5	-	TRBJ1-1	CATLGPEAFF	TGTGCCACCCTGGGGCCTGAAGCTTTCTTT
-	14	TRBV7-2	-	TRBJ1-2	CASSLARSTKGYTF	TGTGCCAGCAGCTTAGCCCGCTCTACGAAGGGCTACACCTTC
-	14	TRBV7-3	-	TRBJ1-1	CASSLGGLDTEAFF	TGTGCCAGCAGCTTAGGCGGGTTGGACACTGAAGCTTTCTTT
-	14	TRBV19	-	TRBJ1-1	CASSISTSNTEAFF	TGTGCCAGTAGTATCAGCACGAGCAACACTGAAGCTTTCTTT
once	12	TRBV28	-	TRBJ2-7	CASNTQSYEQYF	TGTGCCAGCAACACACAGAGCTACGAGCAGTACTTC
-	14	TRBV7-2	-	TRBJ2-2	CASSSPGRTGELFF	TGTGCCAGCAGCTCCCCCGGTCGGACCGGGGAGCTGTTTTTT
-	11	TRBV6-5	-	TRBJ2-7	CASRSYYEQYF	TGTGCCAGCAGATCATACTACGAGCAGTACTTC
-	13	TRBV11-3	-	TRBJ1-1	CASSLEPGTEAFF	TGTGCCAGCAGCTTAGAGCCGGGCACTGAAGCTTTCTTT